The source of this T cell receptor (beta chain) is a study of CD4 and CD8 cells across lung adenocarcinoma regions. The CDR3 runs 17 residues. CDR1 MNHEY and CDR2 SMNVEV come from the germline V gene (reference sequence). The patients had localized lung adenocarcinoma, a non-small cell subtype. Via MiXCR, TCRdb re-called the PCR reads, giving one row per CDR3 protein. In the table there are 2,000 or so distinct CDR3 sequences, more than 60% of which are singletons. V usage is TRBV27 and J usage is TRBJ2-5, with D tentatively TRBD1 (5 bases). The tail of the sequence fits TRBJ2-3 better, so the J call may be wrong. Sequencing was done on a sample of CD4+ T cells from the margin of a lung tumor. The TCR was taken from a female donor with lung adenocarcinoma. The CD4 and CD8 labels of this study may be unreliable. CDR3 in amino acids: CASSLRFGHGNEETQYF. The CDR3 DNA reads TGTGCCAGCAGTTTAAGGTTCGGACACGGTAACGAAGAGACCCAGTATTTT.